The clone carrying this T cell receptor beta chain came up a few times. These data belong to a study of T-cell memory formation after mild COVID-19. In TCRdb, the 5' RACE reads were re-called with MiXCR into one record per CDR3 protein. Of 95,000 to 120,000 distinct CDR3 sequences in the sample, 22% were seen once. Material: PBMCs or a T cell subset sorted from them (not recorded which). The clonotype comes from a young man who had mild COVID-19 (a few samples of this study predate the infection). Cell type and time point are not known.

The CDR3 nucleotides read TGCGCCAGCAGCCAAGGGGAAGGGGCGACTGAAGCTTTCTTT. It is translated as CASSQGEGATEAFF. The chain links TRBV4-1 to TRBJ1-1, with D possibly matching TRBD1 (5 bases). The CDR3 sequence is 14 residues long. The germline CDR1 and CDR2 sequences are MGHRA and YSYEKL. The V end was cut by 1 base, the J end by 5 bases, with 11 bases between.